Sequencing of this TCR beta chain was carried out in a study of OX40 agonist ivuxolimab in advanced cancers. In the study overall: The mean age was 60 years, ranging from about 20 to 90, with approximately 85% of participants male.

Study-level findings and limits: Mean expanded clone counts were higher in CD8+ than CD4+ T cells.

The CDR3 extends over 14 amino acids. Losses at the gene ends were 5 bases for V and 6 bases for J; bases not matched to a gene: 6. Looked up from germline, CDR1 is LNHNV and CDR2 is YYDKDF (reference sequence). TCRdb's table, derived via immunoSEQ multiplex PCR, lists solely in-frame clones and lacks some. Of under 85,000 clones listed, about 90% were seen once; the top ten hold around 0.31%. Comment on this clone: Its cognate antigen is unknown.

The TCR comes from an adult with an advanced solid tumor such as melanoma, head and neck, liver or kidney cancer. The material was CD4+ or CD8+ T cells sorted from blood, obtained in a trial of the OX40 agonist ivuxolimab. This chain links TRBV15 with TRBJ1-5; TRBD1 aligns across 8 bases. CDR3 protein: CATSDRRGLQPQHF. For the CDR3, the DNA is TGTGCCACCAGCGATCGCAGGGGGCTTCAGCCCCAGCATTTT.